This record looks at one T cell receptor beta chain sequence and its context. The CDR3 loop spans 15 amino acids. V shed 0 bases and J shed 0 bases, with 5 bases lying between them. Per the germline V gene, CDR1 is ENHRY and CDR2 is SYGVKD. CD8 cells classed as naive were CD45RO-negative and positively selected for CCR7, excluding terminally differentiated effector memory CD45RA+ cells. TCRdb's table, derived via immunoSEQ multiplex PCR, lists solely in-frame clones and lacks some. The table has about 800,000 clones, about 97% seen once. This sample is drawn from a study of shared clonotypes between healthy human individuals.

The sequenced sample was naive CD8+ T cells sorted from blood. The rearrangement joins TRBV10-3 to TRBJ1-4; D gene uncertain. The sequence was collected from a man younger than 45 in good health. CDR3 sequence: CAISESSATNEKLFF. CDR3 nucleotides: TGTGCCATCAGTGAGTCAAGTGCAACTAATGAAAAACTGTTTTTT.